These 28 T cell receptor beta chains originate from one sample sequenced in a study of blood T cell repertoires in COVID-19. Here immunoSEQ multiplex PCR was the method, and the copy in TCRdb shows in-frame clones only, minus some. The sample carries around 98,000 clones, 70% to 90% recorded once. The sample taken for sequencing was peripheral blood. The source is a man aged 70-80 years with acute or convalescent COVID-19.

V usage is TRBV6-5 and J usage is TRBJ1-2; a possible D gene is TRBD1 (6 bases). The CDR3 runs 15 residues. The V gene lost 2 bases and the J gene lost 8 bases, with 18 bases spanning the gap. CDR1 is MNHEY and CDR2 is SVGAGI in the germline V gene. Here the CDR3 DNA reads TGTGCCAGCAGTTACCCCGGGACAACTCTAAGGGGCTACACCTTC. Amino acid sequence: CASSYPGTTLRGYTF.

This chain links TRBV11-2 with TRBJ2-7; 9 bases agree with TRBD1. This CDR3 contains 15 residues. The V gene end was trimmed by 5 bases and the J gene end by 2 bases; junction bases not matched to a gene: 7. Germline V gene sequence: CDR1 SGHAT, CDR2 FQNNGV. CDR3 sequence reads: CASSQRGTGPYEQYF. The CDR3 DNA is TGTGCCAGCAGCCAAAGAGGGACAGGGCCCTACGAGCAGTACTTC.

A single count supports this clone. The chain joins TRBV9 to TRBJ1-2; D gene ambiguous. Germline V lookup: CDR1 SGDLS, CDR2 YYNGEE. The CDR3 consists of 14 residues. Trimming took off 4 bases at V and 4 bases at J, with 14 bases between the two ends. Written as DNA, the CDR3 is TGTGCCAGCAGCCCAGAGGGCCGCGGCTATGGCTACACCTTC. Translated: CASSPEGRGYGYTF.

The chain joins TRBV9 to TRBJ2-2, with TRBD2 as a possible D gene (6 bases). This CDR3 contains 18 residues. V dropped 0 bases and J dropped 3 bases, with 18 bases sitting between them. Germline CDR1 reads SGDLS; CDR2 reads YYNGEE. CDR3 nucleotides: TGTGCCAGCAGCGTAGGGGAGGCCGGAGGGGCATACACCGGGGAGCTGTTTTTT. Translated, it gives CASSVGEAGGAYTGELFF.

The chain links TRBV7-3 to TRBJ2-1; TRBD2 aligns across 11 bases. Germline V gene data show CDR1 as SGHTA and CDR2 as FQGTGA. The CDR3 runs to 16 residues. Trimming cost V 3 bases and J 7 bases; bases outside gene matches: 8. The chain's CDR3 is CASSFSLAGAGNEQFF. DNA of the CDR3: TGTGCCAGCAGCTTCTCACTAGCGGGGGCCGGGAATGAGCAGTTCTTC. Full variable domain (outside the CDR3, taken from reference TRBV7-3 and TRBJ2-1): GAGVSQTPSNKVTEKGKYVELRCDPISGHTALYWYRQSLGQGPEFLIYFQGTGAADDSGLPNDRFFAVRPEGSVSTLKIQRTERGDSAVYLCASSFSLAGAGNEQFFGPGTRLTVL.

The J gene is TRBJ2-5, the V gene TRBV20-1; no clear D gene. The CDR3 spans 12 residues. Germline loops: CDR1 DFQATT, CDR2 SNEGSKA (reference sequence). V lost 3 bases to trimming and J lost 5 bases, with 10 bases between them. CDR3 residues: CSASMGQETQYF. The CDR3 DNA reads TGCAGTGCTAGTATGGGCCAGGAGACCCAGTACTTC.

The J gene is TRBJ1-2, the V gene TRBV6-2 or TRBV6-3; the D gene is possibly TRBD1 (6 bases). CDR1 is MNHEY, CDR2 SVGEGT, per germline. V was clipped by 5 bases and J by 4 bases, with 14 bases between them. The CDR3 extends over 14 amino acids. The CDR3 DNA is TGTGCCAGCAGTCAGAGGACAGAACGCTATGGCTACACCTTC. Its protein is CASSQRTERYGYTF.

The sample holds a few counts of this clone. V gene TRBV11-1 combines with J gene TRBJ2-1, with 10 positions matching TRBD2. Germline CDR1 and CDR2: SGHAT and FQDESV (reference sequence). V lost 8 bases and J lost 7; bases outside the gene matches: 5. The CDR3 is 13 residues long. DNA of the CDR3: TGTGCCAGCGGAGCGGGGGGGCCTAATGAGCAGTTCTTC. Its protein is CASGAGGPNEQFF.

The rearrangement links TRBV11-2 to TRBJ2-5; a weak D match, TRBD2 (5 bases). The V and J ends lost 0 bases and 5 bases respectively, with 10 bases between them. In germline, CDR1 is SGHAT, CDR2 FQNNGV. The CDR3 spans 14 residues. CDR3 protein: CASSLDRGIETQYF. CDR3 DNA: TGTGCCAGCAGCTTAGACCGGGGTATCGAGACCCAGTACTTC.

J is TRBJ1-1 and V is TRBV27; tentative D call: TRBD1 (5 bases). V shed 2 bases and J shed 5 bases, with 9 bases lying between them. CDR3 length equals 13 residues. Germline V gene data show CDR1 as MNHEY and CDR2 as SMNVEV (reference sequence). The CDR3 is CASSLQGFTEAFF. CDR3 in DNA: TGTGCCAGCAGTTTACAGGGTTTTACTGAAGCTTTCTTT.

The rearrangement joins TRBV25-1 to TRBJ2-2; TRBD1 might be the D (6 bases). Trimming stripped 2 bases from V and 6 bases from J, with 7 bases between. CDR1 and CDR2 (germline): MGHDK, SYGVNS. The CDR3 has 13 amino acids. The chain's CDR3 is CASSETGPGELFF. CDR3 coding DNA: TGTGCCAGCAGTGAAACAGGGCCCGGGGAGCTGTTTTTT.

The chain uses TRBV3-1 (or the pseudogene TRBV3-2) and TRBJ1-4; unclear D gene. The V and J ends lost 4 bases and 0 bases respectively, with 6 bases between them. The CDR3 has 14 amino acids. The germline V gene encodes CDR1 LGHDT and CDR2 YNNKEL (reference sequence). The CDR3 here is CASSPRTTNEKLFF. Written as DNA, the CDR3 is TGTGCCAGCAGCCCTAGGACAACTAATGAAAAACTGTTTTTT.

The chain uses TRBV6-4 and TRBJ2-7; no reliable D call. Trimming cost V 0 bases and J 1 base, with 10 bases left between them. The CDR3 has 15 amino acids. Germline V gene lookup returns CDR1 MRHNA and CDR2 SNTAGT. CDR3 bases: TGTGCCAGCAGTGACTCGGAGAGAGGTTCCTACGAGCAGTACGTC. Its protein product is CASSDSERGSYEQYV.

The rearrangement joins TRBV3-1 (or the pseudogene TRBV3-2) to TRBJ2-7; D might be TRBD1 (5 bases). Germline V gives CDR1 LGHDT, CDR2 YNNKEL (reference sequence). CDR3 length: 14 amino acids. V lost 1 base and J 4 bases, leaving 11 bases between the germline ends. Here the CDR3 reads CASSQGSPGYEQYF. The CDR3 region has the DNA TGTGCCAGCAGCCAAGGGTCACCAGGGTACGAGCAGTACTTC.

The rearrangement joins TRBV19 to TRBJ2-1, with 12 bases matching TRBD2. J was trimmed by 7 bases and V by 3 bases; bases with no gene match: 10. The CDR3 is made up of 17 amino acids. Germline V CDR1 and CDR2: LNHDA, SQIVND (reference sequence). The CDR3 region is CASSITTSGGTGNEQFF. The DNA of the CDR3 is TGTGCCAGTAGTATTACGACTAGCGGGGGTACTGGGAATGAGCAGTTCTTC.

This clone has a handful of counts. This chain connects TRBV10-3 to TRBJ2-7; D is ambiguous. The CDR3 consists of 11 residues. Trimming pared 2 bases from V and 10 bases from J, leaving 9 bases between. In germline, CDR1 is ENHRY, CDR2 SYGVKD. The CDR3, as DNA: TGTGCCATCAGTGAGCAGGCCGATCAGTACTTC. Encoded protein: CAISEQADQYF.

This chain links TRBV5-4 with TRBJ1-1; D may be TRBD1 (5 bases). The CDR3 runs to 15 residues. V lost 0 bases and J 4 bases, leaving 13 bases between the germline ends. Germline CDR1 is SGHNT and CDR2 is YYREEE (reference sequence). Here the CDR3 DNA reads TGTGCCAGCAGCTTGGAGAAGGGGCCGGGCACTGAAGCTTTCTTT. Translating it yields CASSLEKGPGTEAFF.

The V and J genes are TRBV12-5 and TRBJ2-7, with a weak D call TRBD1 (6 bases). Germline V gene sequence: CDR1 LGHNT, CDR2 FRNRAP. There are 15 residues in the CDR3. Trimming removed 4 bases from V and 5 bases from J, with 18 bases in between. Here the CDR3 DNA reads TGTGCTAGTGGTTGTGGACGGCAGGGGATAGACGAGCAGTACGTC. Amino acids: CASGCGRQGIDEQYV.

The rearrangement links TRBV10-3 to TRBJ2-3; 7 bases agree with TRBD1. This CDR3 region has 15 residues. Germline trimming cut 6 bases from V and 0 bases from J; bases unmatched to any gene: 6. Germline V lookup: CDR1 ENHRY, CDR2 SYGVKD. The CDR3 DNA is TGTGCCATCAGACACGACAGGGTTAGCACAGATACGCAGTATTTT. Amino acids: CAIRHDRVSTDTQYF.

V usage is TRBV3-1 (or the pseudogene TRBV3-2) and J usage is TRBJ1-6, with TRBD1 matching over 9 bases. This CDR3 contains 13 residues. Germline CDR1 and CDR2: LGHDT and YNNKEL (reference sequence). V lost 4 bases to trimming and J lost 10 bases; unmatched junction nucleotides: 2. In nucleotides, the CDR3 is TGTGCCAGCAGCCTAGGACAGGGGTCACCCCTCCACTTT. Translating it yields CASSLGQGSPLHF.

This rearrangement joins TRBV7-3 to TRBJ2-2, with a weak D call TRBD2 (6 bases). The germline CDR1 and CDR2 sequences are SGHTA and FQGTGA. Trimming took off 2 bases at V and 6 bases at J, with 16 bases between the two ends. This CDR3 is 16 amino acids long. The CDR3 DNA is TGTGCCAGCAGCTTATTCGGAGGGAAGGGCGCCGGGGAGCTGTTTTTT. Amino acid sequence: CASSLFGGKGAGELFF.

This clone was observed a few times. This chain links TRBV6-2 or TRBV6-3 with TRBJ2-7; D is unresolved. The CDR3 covers 15 residues. From germline, CDR1 is MNHEY and CDR2 SVGEGT. The V and J ends lost 4 bases and 1 base respectively, with 14 bases between them. The CDR3 DNA reads as TGTGCCAGCAGTTCCTCGACGACATCGTCCTACGAGCAGTACTTC. The encoded protein is CASSSSTTSSYEQYF.

The V call is TRBV6-5, the J call TRBJ1-4; TRBD1 matches 9 bases. Germline V gene data show CDR1 as MNHEY and CDR2 as SVGAGI. This CDR3 contains 15 residues. V was pared by 6 bases and J by 5 bases, with 7 bases of the junction left unmatched. CDR3 protein: CASRRLTGGNEKLFF. Written as DNA, the CDR3 is TGTGCCAGCAGACGTTTGACAGGGGGGAATGAAAAACTGTTTTTT.

This clone has more than one count but fewer than ten. The chain carries TRBV24-1 and TRBJ1-3; D unclear. Germline loops: CDR1 KGHDR, CDR2 SFDVKD. The V end lost 4 bases, the J end lost 0 bases, and 3 bases lay between the germline ends. The CDR3 is 13 residues long. CDR3 region: CATSDSSGNTIYF. Here the CDR3 DNA reads TGTGCCACCAGTGACTCCTCTGGAAACACCATATATTTT.

This chain connects TRBV6-6 to TRBJ1-1; D unclear. The germline V gene encodes CDR1 MNHNY and CDR2 SVGAGI (reference sequence). Trimming removed 0 bases at V and 0 bases at J, with 11 bases between. CDR3 length: 16 amino acids. The CDR3: CASSYSGAFMNTEAFF. The CDR3 DNA reads as TGTGCCAGCAGTTACTCGGGCGCCTTCATGAACACTGAAGCTTTCTTT.

The chain has TRBV7-8 and TRBJ1-3; 7 positions agree with TRBD1. The V gene's germline CDR1 is SGHVS and CDR2 FQNEAQ. CDR3 length equals 15 residues. J lost 3 bases, V lost 1 base, and 3 bases had no gene match. The CDR3 sequence is CASSLETGFGNTIYF. The CDR3, as DNA: TGTGCCAGCAGCTTAGAGACAGGGTTTGGAAACACCATATATTTT.

V and J are TRBV3-1 (or the pseudogene TRBV3-2) and TRBJ1-1, with a weak D call TRBD1 (5 bases). V shed 2 bases and J shed 1 base, with 14 bases lying between them. The CDR3 covers 16 residues. Germline CDR1 reads LGHDT; CDR2 reads YNNKEL (reference sequence). CDR3 sequence reads: CASSQLPSGGNTEAFF. Written as DNA, the CDR3 is TGTGCCAGCAGCCAATTACCCTCGGGGGGGAACACTGAAGCTTTCTTT.

The genes are TRBV6-5 and TRBJ1-6; a weak D match, TRBD1 (6 bases). Trimming stripped 5 bases from V and 11 bases from J, with 19 bases between. This CDR3 is 15 amino acids long. CDR1 and CDR2 (germline): MNHEY, SVGAGI. CDR3 amino acids: CASSSGQMIGTPLHF. The CDR3 DNA sequence: TGTGCCAGCAGTAGTGGACAGATGATTGGGACACCCCTCCACTTT.